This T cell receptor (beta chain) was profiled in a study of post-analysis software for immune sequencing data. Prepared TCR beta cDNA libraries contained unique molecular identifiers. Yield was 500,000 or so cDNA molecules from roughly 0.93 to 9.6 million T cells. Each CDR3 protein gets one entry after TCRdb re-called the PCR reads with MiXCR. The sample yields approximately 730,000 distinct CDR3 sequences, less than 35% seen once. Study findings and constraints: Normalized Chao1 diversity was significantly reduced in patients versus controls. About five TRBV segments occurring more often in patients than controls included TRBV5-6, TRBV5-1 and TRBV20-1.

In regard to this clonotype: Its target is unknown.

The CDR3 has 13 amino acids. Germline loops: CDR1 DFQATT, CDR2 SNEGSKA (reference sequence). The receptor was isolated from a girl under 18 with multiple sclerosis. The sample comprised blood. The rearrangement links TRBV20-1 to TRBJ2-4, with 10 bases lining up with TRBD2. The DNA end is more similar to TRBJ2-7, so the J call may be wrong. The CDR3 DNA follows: TGCAGTGCCGCCGCTAGCGGGGGTGGCGAGCAGTACTTC. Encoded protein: CSAAASGGGEQYF.